Below are 8 T cell receptor beta chains sequenced from a single sample in a study of blood T cell repertoires in COVID-19. The data were produced by immunoSEQ multiplex PCR, yet TCRdb's version contains in-frame clones alone and is incomplete. The table shows more than 300,000 clones, with about 91% occurring only once. Sequencing was done on a sample of peripheral blood. The receptor set was obtained from a woman younger than 45 with COVID-19, enrolled during active disease.

The V and J genes are TRBV7-2 and TRBJ2-5; 11 bases map to TRBD1. Germline-derived CDR1 and CDR2 are SGHTA and FQGNSA. The V gene end was trimmed by 5 bases and the J gene end by 1 base; junction bases not matched to a gene: 6. This CDR3 spans 16 amino acids. CDR3 residues: CASSQGTGGGQETQYF. In DNA form, the CDR3 reads TGTGCCAGCAGCCAGGGGACAGGGGGAGGCCAAGAGACCCAGTACTTC.

V usage is TRBV4-3 and J usage is TRBJ1-5, with TRBD1 as a possible D gene (5 bases). Germline values: CDR1 LGHNA, CDR2 YSLEER. V was trimmed by 0 bases and J by 4 bases, leaving 10 bases between them. This CDR3 contains 15 residues. CDR3 amino acids: CASSQDYRLNQPQHF. In DNA, the CDR3 is TGCGCCAGCAGCCAAGACTACAGGCTTAATCAGCCCCAGCATTTT.

The count of this clone is one. The V and J genes are TRBV5-1 and TRBJ1-1; TRBD1 is a possible D gene (6 bases). The germline V gene has CDR1 SGHRS and CDR2 YFSETQ. V was pared by 4 bases and J by 1 base, with 14 bases between. This CDR3 region has 15 residues. The CDR3 region is CASSTTGYPNTEAFF. CDR3 coding DNA: TGCGCCAGCAGCACAACAGGGTACCCGAACACTGAAGCTTTCTTT.

V gene TRBV19 combines with J gene TRBJ1-6; 7 positions agree with TRBD1. V dropped 10 bases and J dropped 4; count of bases not matched to a gene: 7. Germline V gives CDR1 LNHDA, CDR2 SQIVND (reference sequence). CDR3 length: 14 amino acids. CDR3 residues: CATKGAAYNSPLHF. The CDR3 DNA is TGTGCCACCAAGGGGGCCGCGTATAATTCACCCCTCCACTTT. The full variable domain, completed using reference TRBV19 and TRBJ1-6, is DGGITQSPKYLFRKEGQNVTLSCEQNLNHDAMYWYRQDPGQGLRLIYYSQIVNDFQKGDIAEGYSVSREKKESFPLTVTSAQKNPTAFYLCATKGAAYNSPLHFGNGTRLTVT.

The chain couples TRBV27 to TRBJ1-1, with D possibly matching TRBD1 (6 bases). Trimming stripped 5 bases from V and 0 bases from J, with 7 bases between. This CDR3 contains 13 residues. The germline gives CDR1 MNHEY, CDR2 SMNVEV (reference sequence). CDR3 sequence (DNA): TGTGCCAGCAGTCGGGACATGAACACTGAAGCTTTCTTT. Translated: CASSRDMNTEAFF.

The chain employs TRBV2 and TRBJ2-5, with 13 nucleotides matching TRBD2. The germline CDR1 and CDR2 sequences are SNHLY and FYNNEI. The CDR3 has 13 residues. J was trimmed by 12 bases and V by 6 bases; bases with no gene match: 7. The CDR3 spells CASRRTSGGVEYF. In DNA, the CDR3 is TGTGCCAGCAGGAGGACTAGCGGGGGCGTGGAGTACTTC.

The chain couples TRBV6-5 to TRBJ1-3; unclear D gene. The CDR3 is made up of 15 amino acids. The germline V gene has CDR1 MNHEY and CDR2 SVGAGI. The germline V and J ends were trimmed by 6 bases and 0 bases, with 12 bases remaining between them. CDR3 sequence reads: CASSLSAYSGNTIYF. The CDR3, as DNA: TGTGCCAGCAGCTTGAGTGCCTACTCTGGAAACACCATATATTTT.

The chain combines TRBV7-8 with TRBJ2-5; 8 bases map to TRBD2. CDR1 is SGHVS and CDR2 is FQNEAQ in the germline V gene. The V and J ends lost 5 bases and 2 bases, in that order; junction bases with no gene match: 10. This CDR3 contains 16 residues. DNA for the CDR3: TGTGCCAGCAGCCCCACATCCGGGGGGGTTCAAGAGACCCAGTACTTC. Protein: CASSPTSGGVQETQYF.